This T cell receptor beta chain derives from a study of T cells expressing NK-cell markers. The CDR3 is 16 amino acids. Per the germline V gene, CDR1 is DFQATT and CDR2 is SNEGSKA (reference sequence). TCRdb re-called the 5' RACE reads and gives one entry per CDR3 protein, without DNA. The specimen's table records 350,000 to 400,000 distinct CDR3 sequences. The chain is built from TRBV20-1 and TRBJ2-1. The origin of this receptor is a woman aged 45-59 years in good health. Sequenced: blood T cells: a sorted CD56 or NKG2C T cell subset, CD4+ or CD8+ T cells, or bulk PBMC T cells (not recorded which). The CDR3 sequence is CSARDSATHSYNEQFF.